This TCR beta chain was sequenced for a study of shared clonotypes between healthy human individuals. Splitting the CD4+ cells yielded a CD45RA+ naive subset and a CD45RA-negative memory subset. About this clone itself: Its antigen remains unknown.

Study observations and caveats: A generally larger estimated richness was seen in naive subsets than in memory subsets. When naive CD4 clonotypes were compared across four donors, around 5% were shared.

V was clipped by 9 bases and J by 0 bases, with 15 bases between them. Germline V gene data show CDR1 as LNHNV and CDR2 as YYDKDF (reference sequence). The CDR3 is 15 residues long. Original data processing: Sequence data from immunoSEQ were junction-only and lacked quality scores; consequently, filtering differed. Produced via immunoSEQ multiplex PCR; TCRdb's table is partial and in-frame only. V, J and clone size reflect that table, while D and trimming were determined from the DNA. Found here are 550,000 to 850,000 clones, approximately 79% of them singletons; the top ten hold 1.5% to 2%. The sequence derives from a woman aged 30 to 39 in good health. The material sequenced was memory CD4+ T cells sorted from blood. Noted subset: CD45RA-negative fraction. This chain links TRBV15 with TRBJ2-1; D is perhaps TRBD1 (6 bases). The CDR3 bases are TGTGCCACTTCAATTGTCAGGGGCTCCTACAATGAGCAGTTCTTC. Translated: CATSIVRGSYNEQFF.